A single sample gave rise to the 9 T cell receptor beta chains below, sequenced in a study of regulatory T cells in long-lasting Graves disease. Arm-PCR of CDR3 regions with iRepertoire HTBI primers generated TCR beta libraries. Using its own MiXCR run on the multiplex PCR reads, TCRdb lists one record per CDR3 protein. The sample has 680,000 or so distinct CDR3 sequences; around 15% are singletons. Time point meaning: newly diagnosed GD, antithyroid drugs for less than 3 months. With RNA extracted from PBMCs as input, the TCR library was made. These data are also associated with another study on T cells in Graves' hyperthyroidism and ophthalmopathy.

The material was peripheral blood mononuclear cells (PBMCs), obtained at new diagnosis, from a patient treated with antithyroid drugs. These receptors all stem from a woman aged 30 to 39 with Graves disease.

This clonotype was observed many times. The CDR3 reads CSARGRELAENEQYF. Written as DNA, the CDR3 is TGCAGTGCTAGAGGTCGCGAACTAGCGGAGAACGAGCAGTACTTC. The rearrangement links TRBV20-1 to TRBJ2-7, with 8 nucleotides matching TRBD2. The germline gives CDR1 DFQATT, CDR2 SNEGSKA (reference sequence). This CDR3 has 15 residues. The trim removed 1 base at V and 5 bases at J, leaving 10 bases unmatched.

The chain uses TRBV6-5 and TRBJ1-4, with a tentative D call TRBD1 (5 bases). The V and J ends lost 0 bases and 2 bases respectively, with 13 bases between them. The CDR3 totals 17 residues. Germline assignment: CDR1 MNHEY and CDR2 SVGAGI. The chain's CDR3 is CASSYSGRGFTNEKLFF. DNA of the CDR3: TGTGCCAGCAGTTACTCGGGGAGGGGATTTACTAATGAAAAACTGTTTTTT.

This clonotype was recorded many times. The gene calls are TRBV6-1 and TRBJ1-5, with D tentatively TRBD1 (5 bases). V lost 7 bases to trimming and J lost 3 bases, with 13 bases between them. The CDR3 runs to 14 residues. Looked up from germline, CDR1 is MNHNS and CDR2 is SASEGT. The CDR3 loop reads CASKKDSVNQPQHF. In DNA form, the CDR3 reads TGTGCCAGCAAGAAAGACAGCGTCAATCAGCCCCAGCATTTT.

The V and J genes are TRBV11-1 and TRBJ2-7, with 11 bases that match TRBD1. This CDR3 is 15 amino acids long. Germline V gene lookup returns CDR1 SGHAT and CDR2 FQDESV (reference sequence). V lost 3 bases and J lost 2; bases outside the gene matches: 3. The CDR3 region has the DNA TGTGCCAGCAGCTTGGGACAGGGGGACCCCTACGAGCAGTACTTC. This encodes CASSLGQGDPYEQYF.

V usage is TRBV19 and J usage is TRBJ1-5, with unresolved D. The CDR3 runs 14 residues. From germline, CDR1 is LNHDA and CDR2 SQIVND (reference sequence). Deletions cut 5 bases from V and 7 bases from J, with 15 bases between. The DNA for the CDR3 is TGTGCCAGTAGTTCCCGTTCCGGAGGCCAGCCCCAGCATTTT. This codes for CASSSRSGGQPQHF.

In its sample, this clonotype was seen many times. The V gene is TRBV28, the J gene TRBJ2-5; D is unclear. The CDR3 has 13 amino acids. The ends were cut back, 2 bases at V and 4 bases at J, with 8 bases in the middle. Germline V CDR1 and CDR2: MDHEN, SYDVKM. This CDR3 is CASSLGVTETQYF. DNA of the CDR3: TGTGCCAGCAGTTTAGGCGTTACAGAGACCCAGTACTTC.

This chain uses TRBV18 with TRBJ1-5, with D unclear. With 3 bases removed from V and 5 bases from J, the gap between germline ends came to 8 bases. The CDR3 spans 13 residues. Germline loops: CDR1 KGHSH, CDR2 LQKENI. The CDR3 sequence is CASSPSLDQPQHF. In DNA form, the CDR3 reads TGTGCCAGCTCACCCTCGTTAGATCAGCCCCAGCATTTT.

Concerning this clonotype itself: A much larger clone lies a single base off, so this may be a read error. The chain has TRBV5-1 and TRBJ1-1; 7 bases are shared with TRBD1. The germline V gene has CDR1 SGHRS and CDR2 YFSETQ. Trimming removed 4 bases from V and 0 bases from J; junction bases left unmatched: 6. The length of the CDR3 is 15 residues. The DNA for the CDR3 is TGCGCCAGCAGCACAGGGGTCATTTTGAACACTGAAGCTTTCTTT. Translating gives CASSTGVILNTEAFF.

This clonotype was observed many times. This rearrangement joins TRBV29-1 to TRBJ2-2; D perhaps matches TRBD2 (6 bases). Trimming pared 4 bases from V and 0 bases from J, leaving 12 bases between. In germline, CDR1 is SQVTM, CDR2 ANQGSEA. The CDR3 is 15 amino acids. This CDR3 reads CSVAAGKTNTGELFF. The CDR3 coding sequence is TGCAGCGTTGCGGCGGGGAAGACGAACACCGGGGAGCTGTTTTTT.